This TCR beta chain comes out of a study of cytomegalovirus exposure and HLA in healthy donors. For the study at large: The approximately 110 validation repertoires and the roughly 670 first-cohort repertoires shared a platform, a later analysis reported. Study-wide results and limits: Cytomegalovirus-associated TCR beta chains were listed, numbering over 150. Usually a TCR sequence was rare, but some public TCRs were found in many donors.

Comments on this clone: The antigen remains undetermined.

The donors were in the approximately 120-subject validation cohort; that cohort was separate from the roughly 700-subject first cohort. Between the trimmed V and J ends, which lost 0 bases and 4 bases, there was a span of 8 bases. CDR1 is GTSNPN, CDR2 SVGIG, per germline (reference sequence). This CDR3 contains 13 residues. Assay used: immunoSEQ multiplex PCR; TCRdb lists only in-frame clones, some missing. The repertoire has under 95,000 clones, approximately 95% of them found once; the top ten carry around 2.1%. The chain combines TRBV30 with TRBJ2-3, with no clear D. The source is a woman between 18 and 29 years old in good health and CMV-seronegative. The sequencing input was PBMCs. In nucleotides, the CDR3 is TGTGCCTGGAGTGTGGGCGATTCAGATACGCAGTATTTT. Protein sequence: CAWSVGDSDTQYF.